The rows below give T cell receptor beta chains drawn from one sample of a study of T cell repertoires in cytomegalovirus infection. These TCRs are of unknown antigen specificity. TCRdb fed the reads into MiXCR, producing one record per CDR3 protein. The sample lists some 590,000 distinct CDR3 sequences, roughly 42% occurring once. The source was cultured PBMCs, collected from culture after CMV antigen stimulation. These receptors were taken from a human donor in good health (CMV status not recorded). Some clones in this sample may be carry-over from other donors' samples. Each CDR3 is given with its conserved first and last residue. Fields, in order: V gene, J gene, CDR3 length, CDR3 protein.

v_gene: TRBV11-2
j_gene: TRBJ2-7
len: 14
CDR3aa: CASSPQAGSYEQYF

v_gene: TRBV6-2/TRBV6-3
j_gene: TRBJ2-2
len: 15
CDR3aa: CASSYRDPGAGELFF

v_gene: TRBV7-8
j_gene: TRBJ2-7
len: 16
CDR3aa: CASSLPRDRRSYEQYF

v_gene: TRBV6-2/TRBV6-3
j_gene: TRBJ1-2
len: 14
CDR3aa: CASTLSRDPYGYTF

v_gene: TRBV20-1
j_gene: TRBJ2-7
len: 12
CDR3aa: CSASGDSYEQYF

v_gene: TRBV6-2/TRBV6-3
j_gene: TRBJ2-3
len: 13
CDR3aa: CASRPAGTDTQYF

v_gene: TRBV7-9
j_gene: TRBJ2-3
len: 13
CDR3aa: CASSQRIADTQYF

v_gene: TRBV2
j_gene: TRBJ1-1
len: 15
CDR3aa: CASSAQGNGLGEAFF

v_gene: TRBV20-1
j_gene: TRBJ2-1
len: 13
CDR3aa: CSAPPPIRGEQFF

v_gene: TRBV7-6
j_gene: TRBJ2-3
len: 17
CDR3aa: CASSRGQGAIYTDTQYF

v_gene: TRBV3-1
j_gene: TRBJ2-4
len: 16
CDR3aa: CASSQEGGRFGNIQYF

v_gene: TRBV7-2
j_gene: TRBJ2-1
len: 15
CDR3aa: CASSRGLGNYNEQFF

v_gene: TRBV7-2
j_gene: TRBJ2-5
len: 12
CDR3aa: CASSLWTGPQYF

v_gene: TRBV7-2
j_gene: TRBJ2-4
len: 18
CDR3aa: CASSPFGNRYLAKNIQYF